Listed below are T cell receptor beta chains from one sample, sequenced in a study of blood T cell repertoires in COVID-19. TCRdb keeps only in-frame clones here, not all; method: immunoSEQ multiplex PCR. The repertoire holds about 80,000 clones, about four fifths seen once, with around a third in the top ten. Sequencing input: peripheral blood. The receptors derive from a woman aged 70-85 years with acute or convalescent COVID-19. CDR3s include the opening cysteine and the closing phenylalanine or tryptophan. D genes are given only for firm matches. Clone size is given for some rows only: seen once, a few or many times, or a class if the clone is expanded.

clone size	V gene	J gene	D gene	CDR3 DNA	CDR3 protein
.	TRBV29-1	TRBJ1-2	TRBD1	TGCAGCGTTGCCACGGGGACAGGGAAGAACTATGGCTACACCTTC	CSVATGTGKNYGYTF
medium-sized	TRBV2	TRBJ2-3	TRBD2	TGTGCCAGCAGTGACCCACGACTAGCGGGAGATCCAGATACGCAGTATTTT	CASSDPRLAGDPDTQYF
.	TRBV2	TRBJ1-6	TRBD1	TGTGCCAGCAGTGTGGACAGGGCGACCAATTCACCCCTCCACTTT	CASSVDRATNSPLHF
.	TRBV2	TRBJ2-2	.	TGTGCCAGCAGCGGGACATGGAATACCGGGGAGCTGTTTTTT	CASSGTWNTGELFF
.	TRBV29-1	TRBJ1-2	TRBD1	TGCAGCCAGGACAGGGATGGCTACACCTTC	CSQDRDGYTF
.	TRBV11-2	TRBJ2-3	.	TGTGCCAGCAGCTTAGGCCCTCTAAGCACAGATACGCAGTATTTT	CASSLGPLSTDTQYF
.	TRBV14	TRBJ1-2	.	TGTGCCAGCAGCCAATCACGGTACTATGGCTACACCTTC	CASSQSRYYGYTF
.	TRBV5-1	TRBJ2-1	.	TGCGCCAGCAGCCCGGGGATGGAACGGTCCTACAATGAGCAGTTCTTC	CASSPGMERSYNEQFF
.	TRBV3-1/TRBV3-2	TRBJ2-5	TRBD2	TGTGCCAGCAGCCAAGATGCTAGCGGGAGTATTATTAGCGGGACCCAGTACTTC	CASSQDASGSIISGTQYF
.	TRBV4-1	TRBJ1-4	.	TGCGCCAGCAGCCTCAACCTGGGCACTAATGAAAAACTGTTTTTT	CASSLNLGTNEKLFF
.	TRBV10-3	TRBJ1-1	TRBD1	TGTGCCATCAGTGTTGGGACAGGGGGCCGAGTGAGGAATGAAGCTTTCTTT	CAISVGTGGRVRNEAFF
.	TRBV29-1	TRBJ2-7	.	TGCAGCGCCGTTGGCGGATGGTACTCCTACGAGCAGTACTTC	CSAVGGWYSYEQYF
.	TRBV7-9	TRBJ1-1	.	TGTGCCAGCAGCTTGGCAGGAACTTTACACACTGAAGCTTTCTTT	CASSLAGTLHTEAFF
.	TRBV5-4	TRBJ1-2	TRBD1	TGTGCCAGCAGCACACCGGGACAGGGGAAAGGCTACACCTTC	CASSTPGQGKGYTF
few	TRBV4-2	TRBJ2-1	TRBD2	TGTGCCAGCAGCCTTGGACTAGCGGGAGGGCTTAGCTCCTACAATGAGCAGTTCTTC	CASSLGLAGGLSSYNEQFF
.	TRBV19	TRBJ2-1	TRBD1	TGTGCCAGTAGTAGCCGTACAGGGGTACGGGGCAATGAGCAGTTCTTC	CASSSRTGVRGNEQFF
few	TRBV5-4	TRBJ2-2	.	TGTGCCAGCAGCTCGTCACAGCTAACCTACACCGGGGAGCTGTTTTTT	CASSSSQLTYTGELFF
.	TRBV10-2	TRBJ1-2	TRBD1	TGCGCCAGCAGCCCCGGACAGGATATCACCTTC	CASSPGQDITF
.	TRBV2	TRBJ2-5	.	TGTGCCAGCAGTGGGTGGGTCCAGGGGGAGACCCAGTACTTC	CASSGWVQGETQYF
few	TRBV20-1	TRBJ2-7	TRBD2	TGCAGTGCTAGTTGGAGGTCTAGCGGGAAGGAGCAGTACTTC	CSASWRSSGKEQYF
.	TRBV30	TRBJ1-6	TRBD1	TGTGCCTGGAATCCGGGACAGAATAATTCACCCCTCCACTTT	CAWNPGQNNSPLHF
.	TRBV2	TRBJ2-7	.	TGTGCCAGCAGTGAAGACAGGGACTCCTACGAGCAGTACTTC	CASSEDRDSYEQYF
.	TRBV7-3	TRBJ1-1	TRBD1	TGTGCCAGCAGCCTGGGACAGGGAGAAGCTTTCTTT	CASSLGQGEAFF
.	TRBV30	TRBJ1-3	.	TGTGCCTGGAGTGTACTTTTTCGCCGAGACACCCTTTGGGGAAACACCATATATTTT	CAWSVLFRRDTLWGNTIYF
.	TRBV12-1	TRBJ2-3	.	TGTGCCAGCAGCTGGGATAGCCGTAGAACGGCGGGGCCCGGTTTAAGCACAGATACGCAGTATTTT	CASSWDSRRTAGPGLSTDTQYF
.	TRBV2	TRBJ2-3	TRBD2	TGTGCCAGCAGCATAGCGGGAGGTCGGGCAGATACGCAGTATTTT	CASSIAGGRADTQYF
.	TRBV5-1	TRBJ2-7	.	TGCGCCAGCAGCTTCCAGGGAAACTACGAGCAGTACTTC	CASSFQGNYEQYF
.	TRBV10-3	TRBJ2-7	.	TGTGCCATCAGTGGGAGGGCCAGCTCCTACGAGCAGTACTTC	CAISGRASSYEQYF
.	TRBV29-1	TRBJ1-4	TRBD1	TGCAGCGTTGAACTACAGGGGGCCGGCAATGAAAAACTGTTTTTT	CSVELQGAGNEKLFF
.	TRBV7-2	TRBJ2-1	.	TGTGCCAGCAGCGTACGGTCCGGGACTCCGCCAAATGAGCAGTTCTTC	CASSVRSGTPPNEQFF
.	TRBV7-9	TRBJ2-1	.	TGTGCCAGCAGCCACGGTGGGGGGGGCTACTCCTACAATGAGCAGTTCTTC	CASSHGGGGYSYNEQFF
.	TRBV28	TRBJ1-1	TRBD1	TGTGCCAGCCTCTCTCAGGGACAGGCGAACACTGAAGCTTTCTTT	CASLSQGQANTEAFF
once	TRBV5-1	TRBJ1-2	.	TGCGCCAGCAGCTCGGACGCGGGCTATGGCTACACCTTC	CASSSDAGYGYTF
.	TRBV19	TRBJ2-1	TRBD2	TGTGCCAGTAGTACCAATAGCGGGAGGGCCGTCAATGAGCAGTTCTTC	CASSTNSGRAVNEQFF
.	TRBV7-8	TRBJ2-1	.	TGTGCCAGCAGCTTAAGCAGGGACAATGAGCAGTTCTTC	CASSLSRDNEQFF
once	TRBV9	TRBJ2-1	.	TGTGCCAGCAGCGTAGGGTCCTATAGTGAGCAGTTCTTC	CASSVGSYSEQFF